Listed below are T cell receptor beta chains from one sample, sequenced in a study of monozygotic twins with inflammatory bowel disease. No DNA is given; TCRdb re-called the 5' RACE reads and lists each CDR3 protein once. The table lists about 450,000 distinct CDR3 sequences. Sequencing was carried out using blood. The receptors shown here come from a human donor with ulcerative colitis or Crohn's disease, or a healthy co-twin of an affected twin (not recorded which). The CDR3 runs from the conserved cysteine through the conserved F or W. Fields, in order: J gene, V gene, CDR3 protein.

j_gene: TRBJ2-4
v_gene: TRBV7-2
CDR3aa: CASSFAGTGENIQYF

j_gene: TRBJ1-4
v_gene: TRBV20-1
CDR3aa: CSAGTANEKLFF

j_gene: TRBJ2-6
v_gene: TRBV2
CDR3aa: CASRLTGGASGANVLTF

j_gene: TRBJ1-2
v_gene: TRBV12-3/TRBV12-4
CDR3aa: CASSSTGPEGYTF

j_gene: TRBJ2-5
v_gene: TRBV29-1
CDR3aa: CSASGAQETQYF

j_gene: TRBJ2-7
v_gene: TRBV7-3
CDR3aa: CASSPGLAPSEQYF

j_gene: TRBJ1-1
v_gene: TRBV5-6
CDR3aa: CASTRNTEAFF

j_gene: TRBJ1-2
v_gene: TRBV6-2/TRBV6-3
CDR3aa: CASSYTGQPTTYGYTF

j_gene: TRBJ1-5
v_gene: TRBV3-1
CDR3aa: CASSQVGKGQPQHF

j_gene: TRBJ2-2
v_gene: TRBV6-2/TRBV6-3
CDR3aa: CATEGQGTGELFF

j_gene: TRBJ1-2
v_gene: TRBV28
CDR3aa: CASSFPSGAPRGYTF